Detailed here is one TCR beta chain. As yet, its antigen is unknown. The data were obtained in a study of T cell responses to AZD1222 COVID-19 vaccine. Sequenced by immunoSEQ multiplex PCR; TCRdb stores in-frame clones only, minus some. The profile shows around 94,000 clones, approximately 91% of them singletons. Overall study findings and caveats: The study reported that nearly half of spike-specific TCRs target unmutated variant regions. Donors in the cohort were predominantly white British and more often female, and clonal diversity was possibly underestimated. CD4 TCRs linked to vaccination spanned spike, dominating at 160-218 and 743-854.

The V end lost 5 bases, the J end lost 14 bases, and 21 bases lay between the germline ends. The CDR3 is made up of 14 amino acids. Germline V gene sequence: CDR1 MDHEN, CDR2 SYDVKM. Sample: peripheral blood, taken on day 0 of AZD1222 vaccination. The receptor's source is an adult in good health. This chain connects TRBV28 to TRBJ1-4, with a weak D call TRBD1 (6 bases). The CDR3 here is CASSLTGDSRRLFF. The CDR3 region has the DNA TGTGCCAGCAGTCTGACAGGAGATAGTAGGAGGCTGTTTTTT.